This record looks at one T cell receptor beta chain sequence and its context. This sample was taken from a study of T cells after somatic rescue of genetic block. Some clones are missing from TCRdb's copy, which holds only in-frame ones; the method was immunoSEQ multiplex PCR. The sample carries 9,500 to 15,000 clones, about 69% recorded once. The material sequenced was peripheral blood mononuclear cells (PBMCs). This TCR derives from a boy younger than 18.

CDR3 sequence: CASSFGGTGANYGYTF. The CDR3, as DNA: TGCGCCAGCAGCTTCGGAGGGACAGGTGCTAACTATGGCTACACCTTC. V gene TRBV5-1 combines with J gene TRBJ1-2; TRBD1 matches 8 bases. CDR1 SGHRS and CDR2 YFSETQ come from the germline V gene. This CDR3 spans 16 amino acids. V lost 2 bases, J lost 0 bases, and 6 bases stayed unmatched.